Shown below are 11 T cell receptor beta chains from a single sample sequenced in a study of blood T cell repertoires in COVID-19 (dated by TCRdb to 2019 to 2021). Libraries were built with the immunoSEQ multiplex PCR assay. TCRdb provides this immuneACCESS table in a form limited to in-frame rearrangements. Some clones are lacking; in checked studies, under half of them reflect an unresolved V gene, and why the rest are absent is not known. This sample is represented by approximately 180,000 clones; 70% to 90% of them were singletons. The ten largest clonotypes hold 3% to 4% of the sample. Sequenced sample: peripheral blood. The receptors shown here come from a man aged 55 to 70 with acute or convalescent COVID-19.

The rearrangement uses TRBV6-2 or TRBV6-3 and TRBJ2-1; D is perhaps TRBD2 (6 bases). Per germline, CDR1 MNHEY and CDR2 SVGEGT. V lost 6 bases and J lost 2, with 14 bases in between. This CDR3 spans 15 amino acids. In DNA form, the CDR3 reads TGTGCCAGCAGCCGCTCGGGAGCGGCCTACAATGAGCAGTTCTTC. As protein: CASSRSGAAYNEQFF.

The rearrangement joins TRBV25-1 to TRBJ2-7; the D gene is possibly TRBD2 (6 bases). The CDR3 is 14 residues long. Looked up from germline, CDR1 is MGHDK and CDR2 is SYGVNS. In DNA form, the CDR3 reads TGTGCGTTCCCCGGGCGGGCGGGAACCTACGAGCAGTACTTC. It translates to CAFPGRAGTYEQYF.

The genes are TRBV7-9 and TRBJ2-7; 12 nucleotides match TRBD1. Germline CDR1 and CDR2: SEHNR and FQNEAQ (reference sequence). V shed 5 bases, J shed 2 bases, and the junction held 4 bases outside the gene matches. This CDR3 contains 15 residues. CDR3 region: CASSDRDRGPYEQYF. The DNA of the CDR3 is TGTGCCAGCAGCGACCGGGACAGGGGGCCCTACGAGCAGTACTTC.

A single count supports this clone. The J gene is TRBJ1-4, the V gene TRBV6-5; TRBD1 aligns across 10 bases. Losses at the gene ends were 2 bases for V and 8 bases for J; bases not matched to a gene: 5. This CDR3 comprises 15 residues. Germline CDR1 is MNHEY and CDR2 is SVGAGI. CDR3 coding DNA: TGTGCCAGCAGTTACAGCCGGGACAGGGGCGAAAAACTGTTTTTT. Its protein product is CASSYSRDRGEKLFF.

The chain couples TRBV6-5 to TRBJ2-7; D perhaps matches TRBD1 (5 bases). The CDR3 has 14 amino acids. Germline-derived CDR1 and CDR2 are MNHEY and SVGAGI. With 5 bases removed from V and 0 bases from J, the gap between germline ends came to 11 bases. The CDR3 sequence is CASSRQYTSYEQYF. DNA of the CDR3: TGTGCCAGCAGTAGACAGTATACCTCCTACGAGCAGTACTTC.

This chain links TRBV11-2 with TRBJ1-3; TRBD1 aligns across 7 bases. The V gene end was trimmed by 4 bases and the J gene end by 3 bases; junction bases not matched to a gene: 6. The CDR3 covers 15 residues. Germline V lookup: CDR1 SGHAT, CDR2 FQNNGV. The CDR3 is CASSSPDRRGNTIYF. CDR3 sequence (DNA): TGTGCCAGCAGCTCGCCGGACAGGCGTGGAAACACCATATATTTT.

The chain combines TRBV12-5 with TRBJ1-1; TRBD1 matches 8 bases. Unmatched junction bases numbered 5, after V lost 2 bases and J lost 9 bases. The CDR3 loop spans 13 amino acids. Germline V lookup: CDR1 LGHNT, CDR2 FRNRAP. As DNA, the CDR3 is TGTGCTAGTGGTTTGACCCCAGGGGGCAAAGCTTTCTTT. It translates to CASGLTPGGKAFF.

This sequence joins TRBV6-6 and TRBJ2-1, with 10 bases lining up with TRBD2. The CDR3 totals 16 residues. Germline CDR1 is MNHNY and CDR2 is SVGAGI (reference sequence). Trimming cost V 0 bases and J 7 bases; bases outside gene matches: 6. This CDR3 reads CASSYSQREGSNEQFF. The CDR3, as DNA: TGTGCCAGCAGTTACTCACAGCGGGAGGGCTCAAATGAGCAGTTCTTC.

In its sample, this clone was seen a few times. The chain is built from TRBV29-1 and TRBJ2-3; D possibly corresponds to TRBD2 (7 bases). In germline, CDR1 is SQVTM, CDR2 ANQGSEA. The germline V and J ends were trimmed by 1 base and 7 bases, with 9 bases remaining between them. CDR3 size: 12 residues. The CDR3 is CSVEGGGNTQYF. The CDR3 DNA follows: TGCAGCGTTGAAGGGGGGGGCAATACGCAGTATTTT.

This chain uses TRBV7-9 with TRBJ1-4, with TRBD1 matching 9 bases. Germline V gives CDR1 SEHNR, CDR2 FQNEAQ (reference sequence). The CDR3 length is 15 residues. The junction had 8 bases not matched to a gene; V was cut back by 4 bases and J by 8 bases. The CDR3 spells CASSSRQGVTEKLFF. The CDR3 nucleotides are TGTGCCAGCAGCTCTAGACAGGGGGTTACCGAAAAACTGTTTTTT.

The chain links TRBV19 to TRBJ2-5; no clear D. There are 13 residues in the CDR3. Germline V gives CDR1 LNHDA, CDR2 SQIVND (reference sequence). Trimming removed 4 bases from V and 2 bases from J, with 8 bases in between. CDR3 protein: CASSRAVQETQYF. CDR3 sequence (DNA): TGTGCCAGTAGTAGGGCAGTGCAAGAGACCCAGTACTTC.